This T cell receptor beta chain was identified in a study of immune evolution from preneoplasia to lung adenocarcinoma. The CDR3 totals 12 residues. Looked up from germline, CDR1 is SGHVS and CDR2 is FNYEAQ. V shed 5 bases and J shed 7 bases, with 9 bases lying between them. Here immunoSEQ multiplex PCR was the method, and the copy in TCRdb shows in-frame clones only, minus some. This sample yields some 10,000 clones, of which more than 60% are seen a single time; more than 6.5% belongs to the top ten. The clonotype comes from a person aged 60-79 years with lung adenocarcinoma. The genes are TRBV7-6 and TRBJ2-1; TRBD2 is a possible D gene (6 bases). Sequencing was performed on FFPE lung adenocarcinoma in situ tissue. The CDR3 DNA follows: TGTGCCAGCAGCACTCTAGCGAATGAGCAGTTCTTC. Protein sequence: CASSTLANEQFF.